This T cell receptor beta chain was retrieved from a study of T-cell memory formation after mild COVID-19. Employing constant-segment primers, 5'RACE generated TCR alpha and TCR beta cDNA libraries bearing sample barcodes and UMIs. TCRdb passed the 5' RACE reads through MiXCR, listing each CDR3 protein once. The data hold 350,000 to 450,000 distinct CDR3 sequences, with under 15% observed a single time. V lost 3 bases and J 3 bases, leaving 9 bases between the germline ends. Germline loops: CDR1 MNHEY, CDR2 SMNVEV (reference sequence). The CDR3 is 15 residues long. V is TRBV27 and J is TRBJ1-6; D is unclear. The TCR comes from a man aged 18 to 30 who had mild COVID-19 (a few samples of this study predate the infection). Cell type and time point are not known. Sequenced input: PBMCs or a T cell subset sorted from them (not recorded which). CDR3 region: CASSFRGDYNSPLHF. As DNA, the CDR3 is TGTGCCAGCAGTTTCCGTGGAGACTATAATTCACCCCTCCACTTT.